These 5 T cell receptor beta chains share one sample of origin, sequenced in a study of cytomegalovirus exposure and HLA in healthy donors. Method: immunoSEQ multiplex PCR; TCRdb's copy keeps in-frame clones and lacks some. The profile shows a few hundred thousand clones, more than 75% of them singletons. The sequenced sample consisted of PBMCs. The receptors here all came from a woman aged 18-29 years in good health and CMV-seronegative.

V is TRBV5-1 and J is TRBJ2-3, with TRBD2 matching 7 bases. This CDR3 has 17 amino acids. J gave up 3 bases and V 4 bases, and 14 bases lay outside the gene matches. Germline V lookup: CDR1 SGHRS, CDR2 YFSETQ. The CDR3 spells CASSRGAGEDLTDTQYF. The CDR3 nucleotides read TGCGCCAGCAGCCGGGGTGCGGGAGAGGATTTGACAGATACGCAGTATTTT.

V and J are TRBV28 and TRBJ2-3, with 9 bases aligning to TRBD2. Germline trimming cut 5 bases from V and 2 bases from J; bases unmatched to any gene: 5. The CDR3 is 15 residues long. Per the germline V gene, CDR1 is MDHEN and CDR2 is SYDVKM. CDR3 sequence: CASSQPSGVTDTQYF. The CDR3 DNA is TGTGCCAGCAGTCAACCTAGCGGGGTCACAGATACGCAGTATTTT.

This clone was detected only once. The chain is built from TRBV30 and TRBJ2-3, with TRBD2 identical over 11 bases. The CDR3 runs to 15 residues. Germline lookup yields CDR1 GTSNPN and CDR2 SVGIG (reference sequence). V trimming: 0 bases; J trimming: 6 bases; junction bases outside the gene matches: 5. CDR3 loop: CAWSVHSGRVDTQYF. CDR3 DNA sequence: TGTGCCTGGAGTGTACATAGCGGGAGGGTCGATACGCAGTATTTT.

The chain links TRBV4-1 to TRBJ2-5; TRBD1 agrees at 8 bases. The V gene end was trimmed by 1 base and the J gene end by 5 bases; junction bases not matched to a gene: 3. The CDR3 runs 14 residues. CDR1 is MGHRA, CDR2 YSYEKL, per germline. The CDR3 sequence is CASSQGQGRETQYF. As DNA, the CDR3 is TGCGCCAGCAGCCAAGGACAGGGGAGGGAGACCCAGTACTTC.

This clone was seen a few times. The J gene is TRBJ2-1, the V gene TRBV6-4, with a tentative D call TRBD1 (5 bases). In germline, CDR1 is MRHNA, CDR2 SNTAGT. This CDR3 contains 15 residues. Trimming removed 6 bases from V and 0 bases from J, with 12 bases in between. CDR3 bases: TGTGCCAGCAGCCCAACAGGTAGCTCCTACAATGAGCAGTTCTTC. Encoded protein: CASSPTGSSYNEQFF.